Given below is one TCR beta chain in context. Antigen unknown. TCRdb recomputed calls from the reads with MiXCR, one row per CDR3 protein. The table has under 850,000 distinct CDR3 sequences, less than 40% seen once. Germline V gives CDR1 MDHEN, CDR2 SYDVKM. The ends lost 4 bases at V and 4 bases at J; junction bases unmatched: 19. The CDR3 is 18 amino acids. This sample was included in a study of T cell repertoires in cytomegalovirus infection. Study context: Indications of both CMV infection and matching HLA type were provided by public TCR beta signatures. Findings of the study overall: Across the ex vivo response, the dominant clonotypes were HLA-C-restricted CMV-specific TCR beta clonotypes.

This chain connects TRBV28 to TRBJ2-7; 7 bases agree with TRBD1. The clonotype originates from a human donor in good health (CMV status not recorded). Some clones in this sample may be carry-over from other donors' samples. Sequencing was performed on PBMCs. For the CDR3, the DNA is TGTGCCAGCAGTTCGCCGACCGTCGGACAGGCCGCTCAATACGAGCAGTACTTC. Protein product: CASSSPTVGQAAQYEQYF.